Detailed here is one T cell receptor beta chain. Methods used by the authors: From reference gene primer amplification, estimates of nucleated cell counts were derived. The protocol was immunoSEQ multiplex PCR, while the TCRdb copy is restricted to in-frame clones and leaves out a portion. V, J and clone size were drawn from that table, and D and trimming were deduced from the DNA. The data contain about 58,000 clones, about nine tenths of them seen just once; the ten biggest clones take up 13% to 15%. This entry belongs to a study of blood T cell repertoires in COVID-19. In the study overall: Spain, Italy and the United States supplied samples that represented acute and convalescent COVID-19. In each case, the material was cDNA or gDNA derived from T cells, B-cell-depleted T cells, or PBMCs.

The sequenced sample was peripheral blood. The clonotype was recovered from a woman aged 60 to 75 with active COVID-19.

CDR3 loop: CASSFEAEVSIQYF. The CDR3 nucleotides are TGCGCCAGCAGCTTCGAAGCCGAAGTGAGCATTCAGTACTTC. The chain carries TRBV5-1 and TRBJ2-4; D gene ambiguous. Trimming cost V 2 bases and J 9 bases, with 15 bases left between them. Germline lookup yields CDR1 SGHRS and CDR2 YFSETQ. The CDR3 has 14 amino acids. The full variable domain, its missing parts supplied by reference TRBV5-1 and TRBJ2-4, is KAGVTQTPRYLIKTRGQQVTLSCSPISGHRSVSWYQQTPGQGLQFLFEYFSETQRNKGNFPGRFSGRQFSNSRSEMNVSTLELGDSALYLCASSFEAEVSIQYFGAGTRLSVL.